This is a list of T cell receptor beta chains from one sample in a study of technical replicates of blood from a few donors. Libraries were prepared by immunoSEQ multiplex PCR; TCRdb keeps only in-frame clonotypes and omits some of them. The profile shows more than 70,000 clones, 90% to 97% of them singletons. Sequenced: T cells isolated from PBMCs. Receptor source: a human donor in good health. CDR3s include the opening cysteine and the closing phenylalanine or tryptophan. The order of the fields is V gene, clone size, J gene, D gene, CDR3 protein, CDR3 DNA. D genes are given only for firm matches. Size values are once, few and many counts, or a class for expanded clones, and some rows have none.

TRBV18	NA	TRBJ1-5	NA	CASSPTRDSGGTAQHF	TGTGCCAGCTCACCAACAAGGGACTCCGGGGGTACGGCCCAGCATTTT
TRBV5-1	NA	TRBJ2-1	NA	CASSRGDRSYNEQFF	TGCGCCAGCAGCCGCGGGGACCGCTCCTACAATGAGCAGTTCTTC
TRBV9	NA	TRBJ2-2	TRBD2	CASSDPGTSGNTGELFF	TGTGCCAGCAGCGACCCCGGGACTAGCGGGAACACCGGGGAGCTGTTTTTT
TRBV4-1	NA	TRBJ1-1	NA	CASSQDSRGGTEAFF	TGCGCCAGCAGCCAAGATTCTCGGGGAGGAACTGAAGCTTTCTTT
TRBV20-1	once	TRBJ1-1	NA	CSARFDSEAFF	TGCAGTGCTAGGTTCGACTCTGAAGCTTTCTTT
TRBV19	NA	TRBJ1-2	NA	CASSIGVFLQGYGYTF	TGTGCCAGTAGTATCGGCGTCTTCCTACAGGGCTATGGCTACACCTTC
TRBV2	NA	TRBJ1-5	NA	CASSEPRQPQHF	TGTGCCAGCAGTGAACCCCGTCAGCCCCAGCATTTT
TRBV12-5	NA	TRBJ1-1	TRBD1	CASGFGTELNTLNTEAFF	TGTGCTAGTGGTTTTGGGACAGAGCTGAATACTTTGAACACTGAAGCTTTCTTT
TRBV6-1	NA	TRBJ1-2	TRBD1	CASSGRGQGVIGGYTF	TGTGCCAGCAGTGGACGAGGACAGGGGGTAATCGGTGGCTACACCTTC
TRBV28	NA	TRBJ2-6	NA	CASSLSVSGANVLTF	TGTGCCAGCAGTTTGTCGGTCTCTGGGGCCAACGTCCTGACTTTC
TRBV5-1	NA	TRBJ1-1	NA	CASSTLLTLGQNTEAFF	TGCGCCAGCAGCACCCTCCTTACATTGGGACAGAACACTGAAGCTTTCTTT
TRBV15	NA	TRBJ2-5	TRBD2	CATSRGTSGTQETQYF	TGTGCCACCAGCAGGGGGACTAGCGGGACCCAAGAGACCCAGTACTTC
TRBV5-1	NA	TRBJ2-7	NA	CASSAGTQFYEQYF	TGCGCCAGCAGCGCCGGGACACAATTCTACGAGCAGTACTTC
TRBV15	NA	TRBJ2-5	TRBD1	CATSRSNRGIQETQYF	TGTGCCACCAGCAGAAGTAACAGGGGGATCCAAGAGACCCAGTACTTC
TRBV28	once	TRBJ1-1	NA	CASSLHRAESNNTEAFF	TGTGCCAGCAGTTTACACAGGGCTGAGAGTAACAACACTGAAGCTTTCTTT
TRBV9	once	TRBJ2-5	TRBD1	CASSASGGEETQYF	TGTGCCAGCAGCGCCTCAGGGGGCGAAGAGACCCAGTACTTC
TRBV7-9	NA	TRBJ2-1	TRBD2	CASSLGGGAYEQFF	TGTGCCAGCAGCTTGGGCGGGGGGGCATATGAGCAGTTCTTC
TRBV6-5	NA	TRBJ2-1	NA	CASSYFWGPNNEQFF	TGTGCCAGCAGTTACTTTTGGGGGCCGAACAATGAGCAGTTCTTC
TRBV28	NA	TRBJ2-7	NA	CASLARAPLYEQYF	TGTGCCAGTCTAGCCCGGGCCCCGCTCTACGAGCAGTACTTC
TRBV14	NA	TRBJ2-3	NA	CASSQDAQGSADTQYF	TGTGCCAGCAGCCAAGACGCCCAGGGGTCGGCAGATACGCAGTATTTT